The 26 T cell receptor beta chains in this list originate from one sample, sequenced in a study of blood T cell repertoires in COVID-19. Some clones are missing from TCRdb's copy, which holds only in-frame ones; the method was immunoSEQ multiplex PCR. The sample lists about 260,000 clones; approximately 87% were seen once. Sequencing was carried out using peripheral blood. Source of these receptors: a woman aged 40 to 49 who had recovered from COVID-19.

CDR3 bases: TGTGCCACCAGCGCAGGGGTCCGCACAGATACGCAGTATTTT. Amino acid sequence: CATSAGVRTDTQYF. The chain recombines TRBV15 with TRBJ2-3, with D perhaps TRBD1 (6 bases). CDR3 size: 14 residues. Trimming stripped 5 bases from V and 1 base from J, with 10 bases between. From germline, CDR1 is LNHNV and CDR2 YYDKDF (reference sequence).

This chain joins TRBV15 and TRBJ1-3, with 8 positions matching TRBD1. CDR3 length: 17 residues. Germline-derived CDR1 and CDR2 are LNHNV and YYDKDF (reference sequence). The V gene end was trimmed by 1 base and the J gene end by 4 bases; junction bases not matched to a gene: 9. The CDR3 sequence: CATSRATWTGLGNTIYF. The CDR3 DNA reads TGTGCCACCAGCAGAGCAACCTGGACAGGGCTCGGAAACACCATATATTTT.

The chain joins TRBV5-8 to TRBJ2-2; TRBD1 matches at 9 bases. With 3 bases clipped from V and 1 base from J, the junction kept 4 bases outside the gene matches. The CDR3 is 16 amino acids. Germline V gives CDR1 SGHTS, CDR2 YDEGEE. CDR3 sequence reads: CASSSWTGENTGELFF. Here the CDR3 DNA reads TGTGCCAGCAGCTCTTGGACAGGGGAGAACACCGGGGAGCTGTTTTTT.

The gene calls are TRBV5-1 and TRBJ2-5; possible D gene TRBD1, 6 bases. CDR1 and CDR2 (germline): SGHRS, YFSETQ. V was shortened by 4 bases and J by 5 bases, with 21 bases between the two germline ends. The CDR3 spans 16 residues. The DNA of the CDR3 is TGCGCCAGCAGCACCTTACAGGGCGGATCGTTTGAGACCCAGTACTTC. This encodes CASSTLQGGSFETQYF.

The rearrangement links TRBV5-1 to TRBJ1-2; 11 bases are shared with TRBD1. Per the germline V gene, CDR1 is SGHRS and CDR2 is YFSETQ. The CDR3 has 17 amino acids. V was clipped by 3 bases and J by 7 bases; unmatched bases: 14. This chain's CDR3 is CASSSNVDRDRGTGYTF. The CDR3 bases are TGCGCCAGCAGCTCGAACGTCGATCGGGACAGGGGGACTGGCTACACCTTC.

This clone came up once. This chain joins TRBV12-5 and TRBJ1-2; D not certain. The CDR3 contains 14 residues. Looked up from germline, CDR1 is LGHNT and CDR2 is FRNRAP. Trimming shortened V by 3 bases and J by 4 bases, and 12 bases separated the two germline ends. CDR3 DNA sequence: TGTGCTAGTGGTTTCGGGTACAACTCCTATGGCTACACCTTC. It translates to CASGFGYNSYGYTF.

The chain links TRBV4-1 to TRBJ1-1; 8 bases align to TRBD1. Germline loops: CDR1 MGHRA, CDR2 YSYEKL. Unmatched junction bases numbered 4, after V lost 4 bases and J lost 0 bases. This CDR3 comprises 15 residues. For the CDR3, the DNA is TGCGCCAGCAGCCCTGGGACAGGCATGAACACTGAAGCTTTCTTT. Protein sequence: CASSPGTGMNTEAFF.

The chain carries TRBV9 and TRBJ2-7, with no clear D. CDR1 and CDR2 (germline): SGDLS, YYNGEE. Trimming took off 1 base at V and 3 bases at J, with 8 bases between the two ends. CDR3 length: 13 amino acids. The CDR3: CASSVSPGYEQYF. The CDR3 nucleotides are TGTGCCAGCAGCGTATCTCCGGGCTACGAGCAGTACTTC.

This clone was counted a few times. The V and J genes are TRBV9 and TRBJ1-2, with a weak D call TRBD1 (5 bases). Deletions cut 4 bases from V and 2 bases from J, with 12 bases between. Per the germline V gene, CDR1 is SGDLS and CDR2 is YYNGEE. The CDR3 is 14 amino acids. The CDR3 nucleotides are TGTGCCAGCAGCCCCGGGACTGAGAACTATGGCTACACCTTC. Protein: CASSPGTENYGYTF. Combining the CDR3 with reference TRBV9 and TRBJ1-2 gives the whole variable domain DSGVTQTPKHLITATGQRVTLRCSPRSGDLSVYWYQQSLDQGLQFLIQYYNGEERAKGNILERFSAQQFPDLHSELNLSSLELGDSALYFCASSPGTENYGYTFGSGTRLTVV.

The chain recombines TRBV11-2 with TRBJ1-1, with D possibly being TRBD1 (5 bases). V dropped 2 bases and J dropped 8 bases, with 24 bases sitting between them. Looked up from germline, CDR1 is SGHAT and CDR2 is FQNNGV. The CDR3 runs to 17 residues. CDR3 residues: CASSLNPVMIGRGEAFF. The DNA of the CDR3 is TGTGCCAGCAGCTTAAACCCGGTTATGATCGGTCGGGGGGAAGCTTTCTTT.

The chain employs TRBV24-1 and TRBJ2-1; possibly TRBD1 for D (5 bases). Germline values: CDR1 KGHDR, CDR2 SFDVKD. The CDR3 has 13 amino acids. Trimming took off 3 bases at V and 3 bases at J, with 5 bases between the two ends. The CDR3 protein is CATSDRGYNEQFF. The CDR3 bases are TGTGCCACCAGTGATAGGGGCTACAATGAGCAGTTCTTC.

The chain carries TRBV5-4 and TRBJ1-1, with 8 bases aligning to TRBD1. From germline, CDR1 is SGHNT and CDR2 YYREEE (reference sequence). The CDR3 extends over 15 amino acids. The ends lost 4 bases at V and 5 bases at J; junction bases unmatched: 10. CDR3 bases: TGTGCCAGCAGCGCAGGACAGGGTGTAGGAACTGAAGCTTTCTTT. Amino acid sequence: CASSAGQGVGTEAFF.

The J gene is TRBJ1-6, the V gene TRBV19, with D hard to call. CDR3 size: 14 residues. Between the trimmed V and J ends, which lost 3 bases and 6 bases, there was a span of 9 bases. The germline gives CDR1 LNHDA, CDR2 SQIVND (reference sequence). CDR3 protein: CASSIPRSNSPLHF. CDR3 sequence (DNA): TGTGCCAGTAGTATCCCCAGAAGTAATTCACCCCTCCACTTT.

This chain uses TRBV6-1 with TRBJ2-2; a possible D gene is TRBD1 (5 bases). V lost 0 bases, J lost 0 bases, and 11 bases lay in between. Germline V gene sequence: CDR1 MNHNS, CDR2 SASEGT. The CDR3 spans 17 residues. Here the CDR3 reads CASSEADSLTNTGELFF. The CDR3 coding sequence is TGTGCCAGCAGTGAAGCAGACAGCCTTACGAACACCGGGGAGCTGTTTTTT.

This rearrangement joins TRBV5-1 to TRBJ1-1; D is unclear. Trimming took 4 bases from V and 3 from J, leaving 16 bases between them. Per the germline V gene, CDR1 is SGHRS and CDR2 is YFSETQ. CDR3 size: 15 residues. The CDR3 region is CASSHEVWSYTEAFF. The CDR3 DNA reads as TGCGCCAGCAGCCACGAGGTTTGGTCCTACACTGAAGCTTTCTTT. Looking up the rest from reference TRBV5-1 and TRBJ1-1 gives the full variable domain: KAGVTQTPRYLIKTRGQQVTLSCSPISGHRSVSWYQQTPGQGLQFLFEYFSETQRNKGNFPGRFSGRQFSNSRSEMNVSTLELGDSALYLCASSHEVWSYTEAFFGQGTRLTVV.

The rearrangement joins TRBV14 to TRBJ1-2; D is uncertain. In germline, CDR1 is SGHDN, CDR2 FVKESK. The CDR3 contains 14 residues. The ends were cut back, 0 bases at V and 4 bases at J, with 9 bases in the middle. The CDR3 DNA follows: TGTGCCAGCAGCCAAGATCCCGGAGGCTATGGCTACACCTTC. It specifies CASSQDPGGYGYTF. Using reference TRBV14 and TRBJ1-2 for the parts outside the CDR3, the full variable domain is EAGVTQFPSHSVIEKGQTVTLRCDPISGHDNLYWYRRVMGKEIKFLLHFVKESKQDESGMPNNRFLAERTGGTYSTLKVQPAELEDSGVYFCASSQDPGGYGYTFGSGTRLTVV.

The chain uses TRBV14 and TRBJ2-3, with TRBD2 matching 12 bases. CDR3 length equals 19 residues. J lost 4 bases, V lost 4 bases, and 15 bases had no gene match. Looked up from germline, CDR1 is SGHDN and CDR2 is FVKESK. The CDR3 sequence: CASSRRRGLAGGAADTQYF. Here the CDR3 DNA reads TGTGCCAGCAGCCGCCGCCGAGGGCTAGCGGGGGGGGCAGCAGATACGCAGTATTTT. The entire variable domain, with the rest obtained from reference TRBV14 and TRBJ2-3, is as follows: EAGVTQFPSHSVIEKGQTVTLRCDPISGHDNLYWYRRVMGKEIKFLLHFVKESKQDESGMPNNRFLAERTGGTYSTLKVQPAELEDSGVYFCASSRRRGLAGGAADTQYFGPGTRLTVL.

This rearrangement joins TRBV7-9 to TRBJ1-1, with D uncertain. The length of the CDR3 is 13 residues. Between the trimmed V and J ends, which lost 6 bases and 0 bases, there was a span of 8 bases. The V gene's germline CDR1 is SEHNR and CDR2 FQNEAQ (reference sequence). The CDR3 DNA reads as TGTGCCAGCAGATTAAACATGAACACTGAAGCTTTCTTT. This gives the protein CASRLNMNTEAFF.

The chain couples TRBV27 to TRBJ2-2; 10 nucleotides align to TRBD2. Trimming removed 4 bases from V and 7 bases from J; junction bases left unmatched: 9. There are 16 residues in the CDR3. The V gene's germline CDR1 is MNHEY and CDR2 SMNVEV (reference sequence). CDR3 sequence: CASSSPSGGLGGELFF. DNA of the CDR3: TGTGCCAGCAGTTCCCCTAGCGGGGGATTAGGCGGGGAGCTGTTTTTT.

The chain employs TRBV10-3 and TRBJ1-5; D perhaps matches TRBD1 (6 bases). V was trimmed by 6 bases and J by 0 bases, leaving 12 bases between them. This CDR3 spans 15 amino acids. The V gene's germline CDR1 is ENHRY and CDR2 SYGVKD. CDR3: CAIRSDRHSNQPQHF. CDR3 DNA sequence: TGTGCCATCAGATCCGACAGGCATAGCAATCAGCCCCAGCATTTT.

The J gene is TRBJ1-6, the V gene TRBV6-1; D remains unclear. This CDR3 contains 16 residues. Trimming took off 0 bases at V and 3 bases at J, with 9 bases between the two ends. Per germline, CDR1 MNHNS and CDR2 SASEGT. DNA of the CDR3: TGTGCCAGCAGTGAAGCGCGTGGGCGCTATAATTCACCCCTCCACTTT. Amino acids: CASSEARGRYNSPLHF.

V gene TRBV4-2 combines with J gene TRBJ2-3; 10 positions match TRBD2. CDR3 length: 17 amino acids. Germline V CDR1 and CDR2: LGHNA, YNFKEQ. With V trimmed by 0 bases and J by 5 bases, 8 bases remained unmatched. CDR3 DNA: TGTGCCAGCAGCCAAGACAGCGGGGGGGCACGTAGAGATACGCAGTATTTT. Protein product: CASSQDSGGARRDTQYF.

The chain carries TRBV5-5 and TRBJ2-7, with D possibly being TRBD2 (7 bases). V was shortened by 0 bases and J by 8 bases, with 21 bases between the two germline ends. The V gene's germline CDR1 is SGHKS and CDR2 YYEKEE (reference sequence). The CDR3 is made up of 16 amino acids. The CDR3 region is CASSLADRGAPRKQYF. The CDR3 nucleotides are TGTGCCAGCAGCTTGGCTGACCGGGGGGCGCCTAGGAAGCAGTACTTC.

V gene TRBV7-8 combines with J gene TRBJ2-1, with TRBD2 matching over 7 bases. The CDR3 contains 18 residues. V lost 6 bases and J lost 0; bases outside the gene matches: 14. Germline V gene lookup returns CDR1 SGHVS and CDR2 FQNEAQ. CDR3 loop: CASSDPVRDYHSYNEQFF. The CDR3 DNA sequence: TGTGCCAGCAGTGATCCCGTCCGGGACTACCACTCCTACAATGAGCAGTTCTTC.

The rearrangement joins TRBV6-5 to TRBJ1-1; 8 nucleotides match TRBD1. The ends lost 6 bases at V and 9 bases at J; junction bases unmatched: 6. Germline V gives CDR1 MNHEY, CDR2 SVGAGI. There are 12 residues in the CDR3. In DNA form, the CDR3 reads TGTGCCAGCAGACTGGGACAGGCGAAAGCTTTCTTT. Translating gives CASRLGQAKAFF.

J is TRBJ2-7 and V is TRBV30; 10 bases are a match to TRBD1. The CDR3 contains 15 residues. Germline V CDR1 and CDR2: GTSNPN, SVGIG (reference sequence). The J segment lost 1 base and the V segment lost 0 bases, leaving 3 bases of the junction unmatched. Here the CDR3 reads CAWSVLGQGSYEQYF. CDR3 DNA sequence: TGTGCCTGGAGTGTACTGGGACAGGGGTCCTACGAGCAGTACTTC.